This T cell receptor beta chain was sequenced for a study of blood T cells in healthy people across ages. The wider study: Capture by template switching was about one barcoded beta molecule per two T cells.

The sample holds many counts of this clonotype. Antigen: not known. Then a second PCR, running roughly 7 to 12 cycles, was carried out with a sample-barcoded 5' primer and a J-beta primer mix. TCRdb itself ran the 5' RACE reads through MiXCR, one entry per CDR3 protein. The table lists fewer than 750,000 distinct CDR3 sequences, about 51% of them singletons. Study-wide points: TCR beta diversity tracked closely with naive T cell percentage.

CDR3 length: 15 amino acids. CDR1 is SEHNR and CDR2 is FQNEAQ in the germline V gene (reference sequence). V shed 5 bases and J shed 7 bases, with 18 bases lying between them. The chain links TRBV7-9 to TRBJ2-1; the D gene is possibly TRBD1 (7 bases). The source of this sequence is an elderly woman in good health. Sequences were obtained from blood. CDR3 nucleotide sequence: TGTGCCAGCAGCCTGCCGGGCAGGGGGGTTAATGAGCAGTTCTTC. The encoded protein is CASSLPGRGVNEQFF.